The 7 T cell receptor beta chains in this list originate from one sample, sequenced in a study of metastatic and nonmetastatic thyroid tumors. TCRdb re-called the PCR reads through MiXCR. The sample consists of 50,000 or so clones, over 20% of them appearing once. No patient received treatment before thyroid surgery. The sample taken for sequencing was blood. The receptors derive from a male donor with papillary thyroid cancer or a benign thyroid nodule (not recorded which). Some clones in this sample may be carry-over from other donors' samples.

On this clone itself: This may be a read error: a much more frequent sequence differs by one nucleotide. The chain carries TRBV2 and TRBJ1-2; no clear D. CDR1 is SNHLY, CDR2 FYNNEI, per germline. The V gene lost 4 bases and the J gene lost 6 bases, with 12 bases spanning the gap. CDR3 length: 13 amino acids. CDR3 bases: TGTGCCAGCAGTGTGGGAACCTTTGATGGCTACACCTTC. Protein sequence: CASSVGTFDGYTF. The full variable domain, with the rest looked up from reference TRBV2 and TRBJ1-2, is EPEVTQTPSHQVTQMGQEVILRCVPISNHLYFYWYRQILGQKVEFLVSFYNNEISEKSEIFDDQFSVERPDGSNFTLKIRSTKLEDSAMYFCASSVGTFDGYTFGSGTRLTVV.

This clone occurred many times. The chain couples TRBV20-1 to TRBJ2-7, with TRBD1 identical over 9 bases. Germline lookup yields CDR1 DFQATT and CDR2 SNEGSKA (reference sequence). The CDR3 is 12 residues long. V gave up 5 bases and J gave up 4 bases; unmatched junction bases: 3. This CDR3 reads CSAQDRGYEQYF. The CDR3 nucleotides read TGCAGTGCTCAGGACAGGGGATACGAGCAGTACTTC.

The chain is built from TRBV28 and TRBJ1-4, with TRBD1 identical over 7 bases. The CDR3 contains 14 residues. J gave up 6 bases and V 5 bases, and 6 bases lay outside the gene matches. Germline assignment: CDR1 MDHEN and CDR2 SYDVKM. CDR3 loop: CASSNRGRDEKLFF. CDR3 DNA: TGTGCCAGCAGTAACAGGGGACGGGATGAAAAACTGTTTTTT. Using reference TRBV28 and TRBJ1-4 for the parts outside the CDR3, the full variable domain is DVKVTQSSRYLVKRTGEKVFLECVQDMDHENMFWYRQDPGLGLRLIYFSYDVKMKEKGDIPEGYSVSREKKERFSLILESASTNQTSMYLCASSNRGRDEKLFFGSGTQLSVL.

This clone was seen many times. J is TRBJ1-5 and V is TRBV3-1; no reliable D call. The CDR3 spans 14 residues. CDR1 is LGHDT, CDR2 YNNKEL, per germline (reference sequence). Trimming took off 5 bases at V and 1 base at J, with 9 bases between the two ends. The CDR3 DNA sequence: TGTGCCAGCAGCTCAACGGGGAGCAATCAGCCCCAGCATTTT. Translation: CASSSTGSNQPQHF.

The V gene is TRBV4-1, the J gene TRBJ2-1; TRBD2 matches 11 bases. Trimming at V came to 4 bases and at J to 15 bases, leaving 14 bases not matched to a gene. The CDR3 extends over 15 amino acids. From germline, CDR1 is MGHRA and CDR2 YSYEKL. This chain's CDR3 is CASSPTGLAALPRFF. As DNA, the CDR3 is TGCGCCAGCAGCCCAACGGGACTAGCGGCCCTACCCCGGTTCTTC.

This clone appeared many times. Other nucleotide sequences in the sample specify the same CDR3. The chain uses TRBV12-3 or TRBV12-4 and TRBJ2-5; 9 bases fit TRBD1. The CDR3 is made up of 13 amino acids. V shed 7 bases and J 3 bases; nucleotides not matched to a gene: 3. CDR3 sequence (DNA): TGTGCCAGCAACTGGGACAGGGAAGAGACCCAGTACTTC. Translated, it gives CASNWDREETQYF.

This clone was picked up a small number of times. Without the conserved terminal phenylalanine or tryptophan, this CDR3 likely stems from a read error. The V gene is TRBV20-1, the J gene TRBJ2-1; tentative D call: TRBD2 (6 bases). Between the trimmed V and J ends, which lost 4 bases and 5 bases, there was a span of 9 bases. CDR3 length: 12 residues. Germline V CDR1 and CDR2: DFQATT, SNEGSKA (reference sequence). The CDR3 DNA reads TGCAGTGCTATGGGACTCAACAATGAGCAGTTCCTC. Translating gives CSAMGLNNEQFL.